One T cell receptor beta chain is described in this entry. V gave up 6 bases and J gave up 4 bases, with 7 bases separating them. The germline CDR1 and CDR2 sequences are MDHEN and SYDVKM. The CDR3 has 11 amino acids. These data come from a study of technical replicates of blood from a few donors. Here immunoSEQ multiplex PCR was the method, and the copy in TCRdb shows in-frame clones only, minus some. The table shows under 85,000 clones, with just under 95% occurring only once. This sequence was found in a human donor in good health. The sample taken for sequencing was T cells isolated from PBMCs. The chain joins TRBV28 to TRBJ2-7; TRBD1 is a possible D gene (5 bases). The CDR3 DNA sequence: TGTGCCAGCAGCCAGGGTTACGAGCAGTACTTC. This translates into CASSQGYEQYF. Supplemented by reference TRBV28 and TRBJ2-7, the full variable domain reads DVKVTQSSRYLVKRTGEKVFLECVQDMDHENMFWYRQDPGLGLRLIYFSYDVKMKEKGDIPEGYSVSREKKERFSLILESASTNQTSMYLCASSQGYEQYFGPGTRLTVT.